Below, 6 T cell receptor beta chains from the same sample are listed, as sequenced in a study of cytomegalovirus exposure and HLA in healthy donors. With 60 Vbeta and 13 Jbeta primers, the PCR was carried out. The data were produced by immunoSEQ multiplex PCR, yet TCRdb's version contains in-frame clones alone and is incomplete. Among under 200,000 clones listed, over 60% were seen once. The material sequenced was PBMCs. These receptors came from a woman aged 50 to 65 in good health and CMV-seronegative.

The rearrangement uses TRBV19 and TRBJ1-1; TRBD1 agrees at 10 bases. This CDR3 spans 18 amino acids. Germline V gene sequence: CDR1 LNHDA, CDR2 SQIVND (reference sequence). V dropped 4 bases and J dropped 0; count of bases not matched to a gene: 11. CDR3 nucleotides: TGTGCCAGTAGTAATGGGGGGACAGGGGTCTTCATGAACACTGAAGCTTTCTTT. Protein: CASSNGGTGVFMNTEAFF. Together with reference TRBV19 and TRBJ1-1, the CDR3 gives the full variable domain: DGGITQSPKYLFRKEGQNVTLSCEQNLNHDAMYWYRQDPGQGLRLIYYSQIVNDFQKGDIAEGYSVSREKKESFPLTVTSAQKNPTAFYLCASSNGGTGVFMNTEAFFGQGTRLTVV.

Only a few counts were recorded for this clone. V gene TRBV7-2 combines with J gene TRBJ2-5; TRBD2 agrees at 7 bases. The J call may not be correct, given that the DNA end is closer to TRBJ2-7. Germline assignment: CDR1 SGHTA and CDR2 FQGNSA. The CDR3 loop spans 15 amino acids. CDR3 amino acids: CASSLGWGGPYEQYF. CDR3 bases: TGTGCCAGCAGCTTAGGTTGGGGAGGGCCGTACGAGCAGTACTTC.

In this sample, this clone turned up a few times. The chain links TRBV28 to TRBJ1-6; no definite D call. The V and J ends lost 6 bases and 0 bases respectively, with 21 bases between them. The CDR3 has 19 amino acids. In germline, CDR1 is MDHEN, CDR2 SYDVKM. The chain's CDR3 is CASSLGWAQTNSYNSPLHF. In nucleotides, the CDR3 is TGTGCCAGCAGCCTTGGGTGGGCCCAAACGAACTCCTATAATTCACCCCTCCACTTT.

This chain connects TRBV2 to TRBJ2-7, with 8 bases lining up with TRBD1. The trim removed 7 bases at V and 0 bases at J, leaving 5 bases unmatched. The CDR3 totals 14 residues. Germline lookup yields CDR1 SNHLY and CDR2 FYNNEI. This CDR3 reads CASTKGQASYEQYF. The CDR3 DNA is TGTGCCAGCACAAAGGGACAGGCCTCCTACGAGCAGTACTTC.

This chain links TRBV4-2 with TRBJ2-1; 7 nucleotides line up with TRBD1. This CDR3 contains 15 residues. Unmatched junction bases numbered 5, after V lost 2 bases and J lost 4 bases. Germline CDR1 reads LGHNA; CDR2 reads YNFKEQ. The CDR3 sequence is CASSQNPGQYNEQFF. DNA for the CDR3: TGTGCCAGCAGCCAAAACCCGGGACAGTACAATGAGCAGTTCTTC.

The chain uses TRBV25-1 and TRBJ2-1; 8 bases align to TRBD2. With 7 bases clipped from V and 2 bases from J, the junction kept 4 bases outside the gene matches. The germline V gene has CDR1 MGHDK and CDR2 SYGVNS. The CDR3 is 14 residues long. CDR3 amino acids: CASKDGGAYNEQFF. In nucleotides, the CDR3 is TGTGCCAGCAAGGACGGGGGGGCCTACAATGAGCAGTTCTTC.